One and the same sample provided the 18 T cell receptor beta chains below, sequenced in a study of PD-1 blockade in classical Hodgkin lymphoma. Every one of the patients relapsed after autologous stem cell transplantation (brentuximab vedotin exposure was variable). The table came from immunoSEQ multiplex PCR; TCRdb's copy has only in-frame clones and leaves some out. The data show about 94,000 clones, 89% seen once. The sequencing here drew on peripheral blood mononuclear cells (PBMCs), taken before the second cycle of nivolumab. The receptors come from a human donor with classical Hodgkin lymphoma.

J is TRBJ2-3 and V is TRBV5-1; either TRBD1 or TRBD2 may supply D (6 bases each). Trimming removed 4 bases from V and 1 base from J, with 16 bases in between. Germline CDR1 SGHRS, CDR2 YFSETQ. The CDR3 contains 16 residues. CDR3 sequence reads: CASSLTRGLGTDTQYF. The CDR3, as DNA: TGCGCCAGCAGCCTAACTCGGGGGCTGGGCACAGATACGCAGTATTTT.

The chain recombines TRBV5-4 with TRBJ2-7, with D unresolved. The V and J ends lost 0 bases and 1 base respectively, with 5 bases between them. Germline V gene data show CDR1 as SGHNT and CDR2 as YYREEE (reference sequence). This CDR3 has 13 amino acids. The CDR3, as DNA: TGTGCCAGCAGCTTGGTGAGTTCCTACGAGCAGTACTTC. It is translated as CASSLVSSYEQYF.

This sequence joins TRBV2 and TRBJ2-7; D uncertain. There are 11 residues in the CDR3. V lost 6 bases and J lost 2, with 5 bases in between. Germline CDR1 SNHLY, CDR2 FYNNEI. CDR3 nucleotide sequence: TGTGCCAGCAGCCCTGCCTACGAGCAGTACTTC. Its translation: CASSPAYEQYF.

In this sample, this clone turned up once. The chain recombines TRBV29-1 with TRBJ1-2, with a possible D match to TRBD1 (5 bases). The CDR3 extends over 11 amino acids. The V gene lost 6 bases and the J gene lost 11 bases, with 16 bases spanning the gap. Germline lookup yields CDR1 SQVTM and CDR2 ANQGSEA. The CDR3 nucleotides read TGCAGCGTGGGGCCTCTCTCTCTTTACACCTTC. Its protein is CSVGPLSLYTF.

The chain is built from TRBV4-2 and TRBJ2-1; D is unresolved. The CDR3 spans 14 residues. V dropped 6 bases and J dropped 9 bases, with 18 bases sitting between them. In germline, CDR1 is LGHNA, CDR2 YNFKEQ. The CDR3 coding sequence is TGTGCCAGCAGTACCTTTACCCTTCAAGGTGAGCAGTTCTTC. This gives the protein CASSTFTLQGEQFF.

The J gene is TRBJ2-7, the V gene TRBV15; 14 bases are shared with TRBD2. After removal of 5 bases from V and 2 bases from J, the junction contained 5 bases not matched to a gene. The germline gives CDR1 LNHNV, CDR2 YYDKDF (reference sequence). The CDR3 runs to 16 residues. CDR3 protein: CATSGTSGSAPYEQYF. The CDR3 nucleotides read TGTGCCACCAGCGGGACTAGCGGGAGTGCCCCCTACGAGCAGTACTTC.

This clone was seen only a few times. The gene calls are TRBV2 and TRBJ1-4, with D perhaps matching TRBD1 (5 bases). The germline CDR1 and CDR2 sequences are SNHLY and FYNNEI. The CDR3 length is 14 residues. V was pared by 6 bases and J by 11 bases, with 19 bases between. CDR3 region: CASRTGEGYWKLFF. The CDR3 region has the DNA TGTGCCAGCAGAACGGGGGAGGGGTACTGGAAACTGTTTTTT.

This clone has a handful of counts. The DNA for the CDR3 is TGTGCCAGCAGCTCGTCGGACGGAGGTCAGCCCCAGCATTTT. Its translation: CASSSSDGGQPQHF. V is TRBV7-8 and J is TRBJ1-5; no firm D call. V lost 4 bases, J lost 6 bases, and 13 bases lay in between. Germline V CDR1 and CDR2: SGHVS, FQNEAQ. CDR3 length: 14 amino acids.

The chain joins TRBV7-6 to TRBJ1-3; 10 nucleotides agree with TRBD1. This CDR3 spans 16 amino acids. With V trimmed by 1 base and J by 0 bases, 0 bases remained unmatched. CDR1 and CDR2 (germline): SGHVS, FNYEAQ. CDR3 DNA sequence: TGTGCCAGCAGCTTAGGGGACAGGGGCTCTGGAAACACCATATATTTT. This encodes CASSLGDRGSGNTIYF.

V is TRBV10-1 and J is TRBJ1-6, with D possibly matching TRBD1 (5 bases). The CDR3 sequence is 13 residues long. CDR1 and CDR2 from the germline V gene are WNHNN and SYGVQD (reference sequence). V was cut by 6 bases and J by 7 bases, with 10 bases left in between. The CDR3: CASSYRQNSPLHF. DNA for the CDR3: TGCGCCAGCAGCTATAGACAGAATTCACCCCTCCACTTT.

This clone appeared a single time. The genes are TRBV28 and TRBJ2-5, with 11 bases fitting TRBD2. The V gene's germline CDR1 is MDHEN and CDR2 SYDVKM. The CDR3 extends over 15 amino acids. V lost 2 bases to trimming and J lost 3 bases; unmatched junction nucleotides: 2. The DNA of the CDR3 is TGTGCCAGCAGTTTACTAGCGGGGGGCGAAGAGACCCAGTACTTC. Protein product: CASSLLAGGEETQYF.

V usage is TRBV4-2 and J usage is TRBJ2-1, with 7 bases that match TRBD1. The junction had 6 bases not matched to a gene; V was cut back by 7 bases and J by 6 bases. This CDR3 has 13 amino acids. The germline V gene encodes CDR1 LGHNA and CDR2 YNFKEQ. The CDR3 DNA reads TGTGCCAGCACCCCACAGGGGATCAATGAGCAGTTCTTC. Translated: CASTPQGINEQFF.

This clone was detected only once. V is TRBV10-3 and J is TRBJ1-4; a possible D gene is TRBD1 (6 bases). Trimming pared 7 bases from V and 8 bases from J, leaving 14 bases between. Germline V lookup: CDR1 ENHRY, CDR2 SYGVKD. This CDR3 is built from 13 residues. The CDR3 here is CAINGGGREKLFF. The DNA for the CDR3 is TGTGCCATCAATGGCGGGGGGCGAGAAAAACTGTTTTTT.

The chain couples TRBV10-3 to TRBJ2-3, with a tentative D call TRBD2 (5 bases). The ends were cut back, 9 bases at V and 5 bases at J, with 15 bases in the middle. The length of the CDR3 is 13 residues. The germline CDR1 and CDR2 sequences are ENHRY and SYGVKD. CDR3 sequence: CAISRERGDTQYF. For the CDR3, the DNA is TGTGCCATTTCGAGGGAGCGAGGAGATACGCAGTATTTT.

The genes are TRBV6-5 and TRBJ2-5; TRBD2 agrees at 10 bases. Germline V lookup: CDR1 MNHEY, CDR2 SVGAGI. The CDR3 spans 15 residues. The V gene end was trimmed by 3 bases and the J gene end by 1 base; junction bases not matched to a gene: 2. As DNA, the CDR3 is TGTGCCAGCAGTTATAGCGGGGGGACCCAAGAGACCCAGTACTTC. It codes for CASSYSGGTQETQYF.

The chain carries TRBV9 and TRBJ1-3, with 9 bases fitting TRBD1. In germline, CDR1 is SGDLS, CDR2 YYNGEE. This CDR3 is built from 14 residues. J was trimmed by 4 bases and V by 2 bases; bases with no gene match: 1. The CDR3 protein is CASSVDRGGNTIYF. The DNA of the CDR3 is TGTGCCAGCAGCGTCGACAGGGGGGGAAACACCATATATTTT.

The CDR3 here is CASSSVNVGGYTF. As DNA, the CDR3 is TGTGCCAGCAGTTCCGTAAACGTTGGTGGCTACACCTTC. The J gene is TRBJ1-2, the V gene TRBV27; no clear D gene. CDR1 is MNHEY and CDR2 is SMNVEV in the germline V gene (reference sequence). Trimming removed 4 bases at V and 7 bases at J, with 13 bases between. The CDR3 has 13 amino acids.

V is TRBV6-6 and J is TRBJ2-5, with 13 bases lining up with TRBD2. The germline V gene encodes CDR1 MNHNY and CDR2 SVGAGI (reference sequence). V lost 4 bases and J lost 5; bases outside the gene matches: 7. The CDR3 is made up of 16 amino acids. The CDR3 DNA reads TGTGCCAGCAGTTTCAGACTAGCGGGAGGAAGGGAGACCCAGTACTTC. Residues: CASSFRLAGGRETQYF.